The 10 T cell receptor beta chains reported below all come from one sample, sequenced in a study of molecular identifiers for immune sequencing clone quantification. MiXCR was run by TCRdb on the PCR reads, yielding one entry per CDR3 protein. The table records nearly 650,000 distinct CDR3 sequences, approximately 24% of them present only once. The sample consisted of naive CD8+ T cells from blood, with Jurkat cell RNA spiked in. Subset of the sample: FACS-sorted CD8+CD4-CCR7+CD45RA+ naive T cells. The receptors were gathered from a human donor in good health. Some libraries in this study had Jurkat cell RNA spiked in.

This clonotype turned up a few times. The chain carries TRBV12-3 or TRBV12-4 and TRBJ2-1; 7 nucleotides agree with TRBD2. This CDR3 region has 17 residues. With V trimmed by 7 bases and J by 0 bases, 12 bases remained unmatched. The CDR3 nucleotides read TGTGCCAGCATCACCTCGTATAGGACTAGCTCCTACAATGAGCAGTTCTTC. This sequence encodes CASITSYRTSSYNEQFF.

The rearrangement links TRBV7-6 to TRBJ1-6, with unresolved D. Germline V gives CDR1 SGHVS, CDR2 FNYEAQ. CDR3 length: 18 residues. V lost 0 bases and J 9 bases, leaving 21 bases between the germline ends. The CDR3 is CASSLASGGDVGVSPLHF. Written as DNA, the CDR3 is TGTGCCAGCAGCTTAGCGTCGGGTGGAGACGTCGGCGTTTCACCCCTCCACTTT.

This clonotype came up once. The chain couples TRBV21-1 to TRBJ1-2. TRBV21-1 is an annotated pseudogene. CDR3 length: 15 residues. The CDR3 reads CASSKDGIQSYGYSF. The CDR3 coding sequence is TGTGCCAGCAGCAAAGATGGGATTCAGAGTTATGGCTACAGCTTC.

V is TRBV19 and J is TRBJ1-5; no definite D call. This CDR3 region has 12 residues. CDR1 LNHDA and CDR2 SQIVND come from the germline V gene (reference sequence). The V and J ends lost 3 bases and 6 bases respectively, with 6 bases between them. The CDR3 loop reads CASSMGIQPQHF. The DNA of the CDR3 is TGTGCCAGTAGTATGGGGATTCAGCCCCAGCATTTT.

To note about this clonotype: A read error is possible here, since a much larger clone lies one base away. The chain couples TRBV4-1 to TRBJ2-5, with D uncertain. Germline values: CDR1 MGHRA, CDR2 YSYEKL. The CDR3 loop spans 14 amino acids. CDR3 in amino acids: CARSQVASQETQYF. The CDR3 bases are TGCGCCCGCAGCCAAGTGGCATCCCAAGAGACCCAGTACTTC.

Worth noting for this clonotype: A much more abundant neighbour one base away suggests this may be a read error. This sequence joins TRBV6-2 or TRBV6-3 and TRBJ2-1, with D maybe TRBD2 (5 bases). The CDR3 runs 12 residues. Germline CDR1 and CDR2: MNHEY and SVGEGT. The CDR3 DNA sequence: TGTGCCAACAGTTGGGGAGACAATGAGCAGTTCTTC. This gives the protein CANSWGDNEQFF.

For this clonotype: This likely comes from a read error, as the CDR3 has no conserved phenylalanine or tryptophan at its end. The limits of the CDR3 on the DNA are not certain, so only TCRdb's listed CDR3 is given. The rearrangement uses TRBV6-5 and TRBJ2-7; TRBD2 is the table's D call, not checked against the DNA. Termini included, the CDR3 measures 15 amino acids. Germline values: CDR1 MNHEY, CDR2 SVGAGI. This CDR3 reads CASSYVSGTSYEHYI.

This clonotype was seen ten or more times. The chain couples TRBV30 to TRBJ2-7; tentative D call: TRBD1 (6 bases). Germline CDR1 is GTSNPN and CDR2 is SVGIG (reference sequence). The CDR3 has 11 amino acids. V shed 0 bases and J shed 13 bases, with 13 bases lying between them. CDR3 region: CAWSVGTHSYF. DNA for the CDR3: TGTGCCTGGAGTGTCGGGACACACTCTTACTTC.

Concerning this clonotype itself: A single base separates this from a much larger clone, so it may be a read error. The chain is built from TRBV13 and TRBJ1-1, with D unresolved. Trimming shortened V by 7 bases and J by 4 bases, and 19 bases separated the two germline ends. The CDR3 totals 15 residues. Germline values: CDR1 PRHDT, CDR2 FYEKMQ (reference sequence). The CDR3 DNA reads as TGTGCCAGCAACCACACCTTGGAGGCGGGCACTGAAGCTTTCTTT. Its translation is CASNHTLEAGTEAFF.

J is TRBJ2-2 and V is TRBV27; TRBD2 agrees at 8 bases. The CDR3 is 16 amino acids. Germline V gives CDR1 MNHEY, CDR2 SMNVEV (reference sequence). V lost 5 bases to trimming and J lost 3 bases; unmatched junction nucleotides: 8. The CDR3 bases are TGTGCCAGCAGTCCCCCGGGACTAGGGGACACCGGGGAGCTGTTTTTT. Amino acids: CASSPPGLGDTGELFF.